These 5 T cell receptor beta chains came from one sample sequenced in a study of cytomegalovirus exposure and HLA in healthy donors. Some clones are missing from TCRdb's copy, which holds only in-frame ones; the method was immunoSEQ multiplex PCR. The top ten hold approximately 5% of the sample, which has roughly 150,000 clones, approximately 87% seen once. Material for sequencing was PBMCs. The receptors originated from a woman under 40 in good health and CMV-seronegative.

The chain joins TRBV7-2 to TRBJ1-1; the D is unclear. The CDR3 totals 13 residues. Germline V CDR1 and CDR2: SGHTA, FQGNSA. Between the trimmed V and J ends, which lost 2 bases and 2 bases, there was a span of 6 bases. The CDR3 reads CASSLQSNTEAFF. As DNA, the CDR3 is TGTGCCAGCAGCTTACAATCAAACACTGAAGCTTTCTTT.

The V and J genes are TRBV6-5 and TRBJ2-5, with D possibly matching TRBD1 (5 bases). The CDR3 length is 14 residues. Trimming took off 2 bases at V and 2 bases at J, with 9 bases between the two ends. Germline values: CDR1 MNHEY, CDR2 SVGAGI. The CDR3: CASSYGHRQETQYF. In DNA form, the CDR3 reads TGTGCCAGCAGTTACGGTCACAGGCAAGAGACCCAGTACTTC.

The rearrangement links TRBV6-1 to TRBJ2-2; 9 nucleotides line up with TRBD1. Germline loops: CDR1 MNHNS, CDR2 SASEGT. V was pared by 6 bases and J by 6 bases, with 5 bases of the junction left unmatched. The CDR3 is made up of 14 amino acids. The CDR3 loop reads CASRITGGSGELFF. CDR3 nucleotides: TGTGCCAGCAGAATAACAGGGGGCTCCGGGGAGCTGTTTTTT.

The chain couples TRBV7-6 to TRBJ2-7; 11 positions agree with TRBD2. Germline lookup yields CDR1 SGHVS and CDR2 FNYEAQ. Trimming cost V 5 bases and J 2 bases; bases outside gene matches: 2. This CDR3 is built from 14 residues. CDR3 DNA: TGTGCCAGCAGCAGTAGCGGGAGGGCCTACGAGCAGTACTTC. This sequence encodes CASSSSGRAYEQYF.

The genes are TRBV14 and TRBJ2-2; 13 bases agree with TRBD2. The CDR3 has 18 residues. The V gene end was trimmed by 2 bases and the J gene end by 7 bases; junction bases not matched to a gene: 10. Germline V CDR1 and CDR2: SGHDN, FVKESK. The CDR3 is CASSQLTSGGARRGELFF. CDR3 nucleotides: TGTGCCAGCAGCCAACTTACTAGCGGGGGGGCCCGGCGCGGGGAGCTGTTTTTT.